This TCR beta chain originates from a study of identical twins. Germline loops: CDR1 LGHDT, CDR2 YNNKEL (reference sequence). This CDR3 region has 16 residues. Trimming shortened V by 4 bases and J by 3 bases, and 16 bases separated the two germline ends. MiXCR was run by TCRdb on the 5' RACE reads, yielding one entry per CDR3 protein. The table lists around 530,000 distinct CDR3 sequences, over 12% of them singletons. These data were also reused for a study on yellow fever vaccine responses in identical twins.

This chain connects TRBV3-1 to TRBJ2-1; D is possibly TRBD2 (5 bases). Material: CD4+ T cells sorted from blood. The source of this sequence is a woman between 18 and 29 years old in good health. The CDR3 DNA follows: TGTGCCAGCAGCCCTTATCCTAGCAAAATCTACAATGAGCAGTTCTTC. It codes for CASSPYPSKIYNEQFF.